The clone carrying this T cell receptor (beta chain) came up many times. Its antigen is unidentified. Time point here: patch test 2, 6 weeks after DPC sensitization. As for treatment: therapeutic diphenylcyclopropenone sensitization with weekly scalp DPC. CDR3 size: 10 residues. Trimming stripped 7 bases from V and 5 bases from J, with 5 bases between. Germline CDR1 SNHLY, CDR2 FYNNEI. TCRdb re-called the RACE reads with MiXCR, one entry per CDR3 protein. In the table there are 65,000 to 95,000 distinct CDR3 sequences, about 6.6% of which are singletons. This entry comes from a study of human T cells and chemical hapten exposure. Findings of the study overall: The immune response of these alopecia patients might not match healthy individuals'.

This clonotype was sampled from a woman aged 30 to 39 with alopecia areata. Some clones in this sample may be carry-over from other donors' samples. This chain connects TRBV2 to TRBJ1-1, with D unresolved. The specimen was whole blood, collected in connection with sensitization to the hapten diphenylcyclopropenone (DPC). The CDR3 loop is CASTGTEAFF. The CDR3 coding sequence is TGTGCCAGCACGGGTACTGAAGCTTTCTTT.